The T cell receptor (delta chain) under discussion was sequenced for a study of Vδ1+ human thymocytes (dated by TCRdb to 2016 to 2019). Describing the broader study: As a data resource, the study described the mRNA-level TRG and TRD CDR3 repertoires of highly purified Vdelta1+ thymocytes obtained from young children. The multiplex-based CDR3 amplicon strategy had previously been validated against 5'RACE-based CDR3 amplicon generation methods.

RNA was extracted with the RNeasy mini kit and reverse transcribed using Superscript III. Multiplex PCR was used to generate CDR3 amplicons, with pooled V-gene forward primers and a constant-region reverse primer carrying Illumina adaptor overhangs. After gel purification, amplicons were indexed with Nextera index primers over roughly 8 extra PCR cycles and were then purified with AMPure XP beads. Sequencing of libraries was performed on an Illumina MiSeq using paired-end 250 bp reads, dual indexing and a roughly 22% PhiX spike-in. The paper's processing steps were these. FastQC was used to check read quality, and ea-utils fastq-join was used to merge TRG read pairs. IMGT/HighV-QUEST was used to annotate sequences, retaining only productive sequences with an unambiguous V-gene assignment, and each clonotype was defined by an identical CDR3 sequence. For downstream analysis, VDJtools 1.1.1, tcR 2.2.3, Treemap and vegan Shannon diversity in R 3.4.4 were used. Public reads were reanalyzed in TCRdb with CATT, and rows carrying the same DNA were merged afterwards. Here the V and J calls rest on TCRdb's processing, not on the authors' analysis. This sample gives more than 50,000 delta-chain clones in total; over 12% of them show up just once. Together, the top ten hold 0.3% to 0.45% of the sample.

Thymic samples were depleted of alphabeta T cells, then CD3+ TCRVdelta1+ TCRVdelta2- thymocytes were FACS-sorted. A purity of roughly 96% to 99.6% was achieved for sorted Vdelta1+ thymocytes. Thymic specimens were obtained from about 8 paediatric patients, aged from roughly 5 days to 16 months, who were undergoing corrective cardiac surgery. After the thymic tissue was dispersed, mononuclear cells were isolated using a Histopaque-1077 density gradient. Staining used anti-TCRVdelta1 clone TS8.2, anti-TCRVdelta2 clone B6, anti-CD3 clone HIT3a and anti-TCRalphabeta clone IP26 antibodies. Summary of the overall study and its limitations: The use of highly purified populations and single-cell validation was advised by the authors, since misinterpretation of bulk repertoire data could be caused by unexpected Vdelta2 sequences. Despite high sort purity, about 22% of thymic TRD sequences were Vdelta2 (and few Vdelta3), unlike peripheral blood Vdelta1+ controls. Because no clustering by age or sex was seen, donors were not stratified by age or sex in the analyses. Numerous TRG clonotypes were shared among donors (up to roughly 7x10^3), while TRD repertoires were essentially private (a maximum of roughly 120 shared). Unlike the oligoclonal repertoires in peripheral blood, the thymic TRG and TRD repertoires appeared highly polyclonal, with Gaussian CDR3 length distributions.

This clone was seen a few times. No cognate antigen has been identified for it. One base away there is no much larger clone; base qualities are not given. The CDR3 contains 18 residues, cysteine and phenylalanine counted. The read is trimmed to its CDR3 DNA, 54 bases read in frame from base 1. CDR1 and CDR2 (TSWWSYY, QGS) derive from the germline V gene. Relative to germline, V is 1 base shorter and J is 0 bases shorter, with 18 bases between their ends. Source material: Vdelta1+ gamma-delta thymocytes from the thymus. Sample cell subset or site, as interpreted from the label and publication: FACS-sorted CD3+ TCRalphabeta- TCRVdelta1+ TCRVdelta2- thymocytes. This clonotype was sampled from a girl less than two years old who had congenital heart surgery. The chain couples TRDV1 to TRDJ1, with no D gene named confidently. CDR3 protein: CALGEPAALLKYTDKLIF. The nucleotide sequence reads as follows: TGTGCTCTTGGGGAACCGGCCGCCCTCCTCAAGTACACCGATAAACTCATCTTT.